This T cell receptor (beta chain) was documented in a study of blood T cell repertoires in COVID-19. The overall study: Spain, Italy and the United States supplied samples that represented acute and convalescent COVID-19.

The CDR3 is made up of 15 amino acids. Trimming took off 0 bases at V and 3 bases at J, with 9 bases between the two ends. Germline V gene data show CDR1 as SGDLS and CDR2 as YYNGEE. Authors' analysis steps: Reference gene primer amplification gave nucleated cell count estimates. Profiled with immunoSEQ multiplex PCR; TCRdb holds only in-frame clones, not every one. For V, J and clone size, that table is used; D and trimming come from the DNA. The sample lists some 280,000 clones; 86% were seen once. Only one count was recorded for this clone. Sequencing was carried out using peripheral blood. The rearrangement joins TRBV9 to TRBJ2-2; D may be TRBD2 (6 bases). This receptor was taken from a woman aged 25-40 years with active or convalescent COVID-19. Here the CDR3 DNA reads TGTGCCAGCAGCGTAGTTCCGGGGGACACCGGGGAGCTGTTTTTT. Amino acid sequence: CASSVVPGDTGELFF.